A selection of T cell receptor beta chains follows, all from one sample in a study of CD8+ T cells in alopecia areata. Clones were sequenced by immunoSEQ multiplex PCR, and TCRdb holds only the in-frame ones, with some missing. The data show around 180,000 clones, approximately 67% seen once. The sequenced sample was CD4+ T cells sorted from blood, obtained around week 49, from a patient treated with tofacitinib. Source of these receptors: a human donor with alopecia areata. Each CDR3 is given with its conserved first and last residue. Fields, in order: V gene, J gene, CDR3 protein.

v_gene: TRBV10-3
j_gene: TRBJ2-7
CDR3aa: CAISEMVGQIIGEQYF

v_gene: TRBV9
j_gene: TRBJ2-7
CDR3aa: CASSPDNSYEQYF

v_gene: TRBV10-3
j_gene: TRBJ2-4
CDR3aa: CAISESRDRKIGGIQYF

v_gene: TRBV29-1
j_gene: TRBJ1-2
CDR3aa: CSAQGTNGYTF

v_gene: TRBV18
j_gene: TRBJ2-3
CDR3aa: CASSPSRDTQYF

v_gene: TRBV30
j_gene: TRBJ1-2
CDR3aa: CAWSTGQLYGYTF

v_gene: TRBV29-1
j_gene: TRBJ1-2
CDR3aa: CSVGLLTGQSYTF

v_gene: TRBV15
j_gene: TRBJ1-1
CDR3aa: CATSREVRAKAFF

v_gene: TRBV5-6
j_gene: TRBJ2-7
CDR3aa: CASSLGQGEGEQYF

v_gene: TRBV5-6
j_gene: TRBJ1-5
CDR3aa: CASSLGGRHSNQPQHF

v_gene: TRBV7-6
j_gene: TRBJ2-3
CDR3aa: CASSQQNTAVSGNTQYF

v_gene: TRBV6-6
j_gene: TRBJ1-5
CDR3aa: CASSWIQGDQPQHF

v_gene: TRBV6-1
j_gene: TRBJ1-1
CDR3aa: CAISTYDVTEAFF

v_gene: TRBV5-1
j_gene: TRBJ1-2
CDR3aa: CASSLRGDYGYTF

v_gene: TRBV4-2
j_gene: TRBJ1-2
CDR3aa: CASSQDSRDIIYGYTF

v_gene: TRBV7-9
j_gene: TRBJ1-5
CDR3aa: CASSFGWNQPQHF

v_gene: TRBV15
j_gene: TRBJ2-4
CDR3aa: CATSRTDMLGAKNIQYF

v_gene: TRBV29-1
j_gene: TRBJ2-7
CDR3aa: CSVNFGQGVSYEQYF

v_gene: TRBV30
j_gene: TRBJ2-1
CDR3aa: CAWSVPSGAYNEQFF

v_gene: TRBV29-1
j_gene: TRBJ2-1
CDR3aa: CSGLRGYNEQFF

v_gene: TRBV15
j_gene: TRBJ2-1
CDR3aa: CATSRDNPGYNEQFF

v_gene: TRBV9
j_gene: TRBJ2-5
CDR3aa: CASSVADWGETQYF

v_gene: TRBV2
j_gene: TRBJ2-3
CDR3aa: CASTLTGGDTQYF

v_gene: TRBV9
j_gene: TRBJ2-6
CDR3aa: CASSASGLGSGANVLTF

v_gene: TRBV6-6
j_gene: TRBJ1-1
CDR3aa: CASSQGFQGGNTEAFF

v_gene: TRBV4-3
j_gene: TRBJ2-3
CDR3aa: CASSQELGISYTDTQYF

v_gene: TRBV4-3
j_gene: TRBJ2-3
CDR3aa: CASSQGHGTGFTDTQYF

v_gene: TRBV4-3
j_gene: TRBJ2-3
CDR3aa: CASSQAVVGSADTQYF

v_gene: TRBV29-1
j_gene: TRBJ2-7
CDR3aa: CSVARTGSSYEQYF

v_gene: TRBV2
j_gene: TRBJ2-5
CDR3aa: CASNRYIVGQETQYF

v_gene: TRBV23-1
j_gene: TRBJ1-5
CDR3aa: CARTGGGFVGNQPQHF

v_gene: TRBV27
j_gene: TRBJ1-5
CDR3aa: CASSLFGREQPQHF

v_gene: TRBV7-2
j_gene: TRBJ2-5
CDR3aa: CASSSRLVLETQYF

v_gene: TRBV19
j_gene: TRBJ2-1
CDR3aa: CASNNAYNEQFF

v_gene: TRBV4-3
j_gene: TRBJ1-1
CDR3aa: CASALDSNTEAFF

v_gene: TRBV5-1
j_gene: TRBJ2-2
CDR3aa: CASSLAYTGELFF

v_gene: TRBV25-1
j_gene: TRBJ1-2
CDR3aa: CASSQPGGNYGYTF

v_gene: TRBV14
j_gene: TRBJ2-7
CDR3aa: CASSQLPYEQYF

v_gene: TRBV20-1
j_gene: TRBJ1-3
CDR3aa: CSAWVGNTIYF

v_gene: TRBV29-1
j_gene: TRBJ2-7
CDR3aa: CSVSYNYEQYF